The sequence of this TCR beta chain was determined in a study of vaccination and CD4 T cells after COVID-19. At the level of the study: Four females and six males made up the convalescents, with two Hispanic. The authors gave control cultures a CEFX pool, an HIV-1 Nef pool, or no peptide.

The Oncomine TCR Beta short-read assay generated sequence data from the DNA of cultured CD4+ T cells. TCRdb re-called the PCR reads with MiXCR, one entry per CDR3 protein. In the table there are some 21,000 distinct CDR3 sequences, around 45% of which are singletons. Germline V gene lookup returns CDR1 SGHTA and CDR2 FQGTGA. J gave up 5 bases and V 3 bases, and 0 bases lay outside the gene matches. The CDR3 loop spans 16 amino acids. Noted treatment: approximately 9-day PBMC culture with coronavirus spike peptide pools or control peptides (ViraFEST assay). Recorded positive PCR dates fall between March and December 2020, preceding US Alpha, Beta and Delta variants. Both day 3 and day 7 involved replacing half of the medium with fresh IL-2 medium. This clonotype has only a few counts. Its antigen is as yet unknown.

This clonotype was sampled from a human donor who had recovered from COVID-19. The specimen was CD4+ T cells from blood, cultured in vitro, collected before SARS-CoV-2 vaccination. The chain recombines TRBV7-3 with TRBJ2-2; 16 nucleotides agree with TRBD2. CDR3 bases: TGTGCCAGCAGCTTGGGACTAGCGGGAGGGACCGGGGAGCTGTTTTTT. The encoded protein is CASSLGLAGGTGELFF.